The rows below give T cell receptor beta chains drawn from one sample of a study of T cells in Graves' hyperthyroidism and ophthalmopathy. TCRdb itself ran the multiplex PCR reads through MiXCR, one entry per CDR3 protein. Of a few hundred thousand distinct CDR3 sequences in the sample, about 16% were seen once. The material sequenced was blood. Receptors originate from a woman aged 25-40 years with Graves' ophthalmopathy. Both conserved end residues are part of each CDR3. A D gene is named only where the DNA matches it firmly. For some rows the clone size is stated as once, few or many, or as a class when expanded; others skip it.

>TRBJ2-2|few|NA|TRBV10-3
CAISGENTGELFF
TGTGCCATCAGTGGGGAGAACACCGGGGAGCTGTTTTTT
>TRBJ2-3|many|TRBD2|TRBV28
CASSSPGGSTDTQYF
TGTGCCAGCAGTTCCCCGGGGGGTAGCACAGATACGCAGTATTTT
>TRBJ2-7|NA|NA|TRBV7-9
CASSPTVHEQYF
TGTGCCAGCAGCCCCACAGTCCACGAGCAGTACTTC
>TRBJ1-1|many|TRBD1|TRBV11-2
CASSRDRAEAFF
TGTGCCAGCAGCCGGGACAGGGCAGAAGCTTTCTTT
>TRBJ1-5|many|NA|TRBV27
CASSTVSNQPQHF
TGTGCCAGCAGCACGGTCAGCAATCAGCCCCAGCATTTT
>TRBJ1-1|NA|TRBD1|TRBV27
CASSLGQTSEAFF
TGTGCCAGCAGTCTGGGACAGACTTCTGAAGCTTTCTTT
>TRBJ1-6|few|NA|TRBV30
CAWSINGSPLHF
TGTGCCTGGAGTATAAACGGATCACCCCTCCACTTT
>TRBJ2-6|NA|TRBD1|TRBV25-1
CASKGTGSLSGANVLTF
TGTGCCAGCAAGGGGACAGGGTCCCTCTCTGGGGCCAACGTCCTGACTTTC
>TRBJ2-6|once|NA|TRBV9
CASNIGDPGANVLTF
TGTGCCAGCAATATAGGGGACCCTGGGGCCAACGTCCTGACTTTC
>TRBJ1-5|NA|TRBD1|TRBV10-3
CAIKGADNQPQHF
TGTGCCATCAAGGGGGCAGACAATCAGCCCCAGCATTTT
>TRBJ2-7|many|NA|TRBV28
CASNTLKGSGVEQYF
TGTGCCAGCAACACTCTTAAGGGGAGCGGAGTAGAGCAGTACTTC
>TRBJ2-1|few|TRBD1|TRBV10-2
CASRWTGGYEQFF
TGCGCCAGCAGATGGACAGGGGGCTATGAGCAGTTCTTC
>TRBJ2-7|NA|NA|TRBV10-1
CASSQGQVPSYEQYF
TGCGCCAGCAGCCAAGGCCAGGTCCCCTCCTACGAGCAGTACTTC
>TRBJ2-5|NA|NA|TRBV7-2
CASSPSHGLGGYF
TGTGCCAGCAGCCCTTCCCACGGCTTGGGAGGGTACTTC
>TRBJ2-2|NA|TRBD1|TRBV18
CASSPPGTGGGGELFF
TGTGCCAGCTCACCCCCCGGGACAGGGGGCGGCGGGGAGCTGTTTTTT
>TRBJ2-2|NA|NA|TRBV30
CAWSQMTGELFF
TGTGCCTGGAGTCAGATGACCGGGGAGCTGTTTTTT
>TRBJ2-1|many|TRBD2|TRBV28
CASREAGSSYNEQFF
TGTGCCAGCAGGGAAGCGGGAAGCTCCTACAATGAGCAGTTCTTC
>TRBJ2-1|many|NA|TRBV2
CASRIGSSYNEQFF
TGTGCCAGTCGAATTGGGAGCTCCTACAATGAGCAGTTCTTC
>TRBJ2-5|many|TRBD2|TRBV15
CATSRDRPGLGETQYF
TGTGCCACCAGCAGAGATCGGCCGGGACTAGGAGAGACCCAGTACTTC
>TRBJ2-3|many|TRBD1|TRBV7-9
CASSEDRGLRAQYF
TGTGCCAGTTCGGAGGACAGGGGGCTGAGGGCGCAGTATTTT
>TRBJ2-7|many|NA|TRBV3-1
CASSQWKPVPDEQYF
TGTGCCAGCAGCCAGTGGAAACCCGTTCCCGACGAGCAGTACTTC
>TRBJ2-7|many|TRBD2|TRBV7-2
CASSLAPSGSSSEQYF
TGTGCCAGCAGCTTAGCGCCTAGCGGGAGTAGTAGCGAGCAGTACTTC
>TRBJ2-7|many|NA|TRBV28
CASGEGTSLYEQYF
TGTGCCAGCGGGGAGGGGACATCTTTATACGAGCAGTACTTC
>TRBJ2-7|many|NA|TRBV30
CAWSSTRTLPYEQYF
TGTGCCTGGAGTTCAACACGGACGCTTCCCTACGAGCAGTACTTC
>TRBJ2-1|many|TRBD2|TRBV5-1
CASSLVASGVYNEQFF
TGCGCCAGCAGCTTGGTGGCTAGCGGGGTGTACAATGAGCAGTTCTTC
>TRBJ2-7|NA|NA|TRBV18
CASSPLSDHPGEQYF
TGTGCCAGCTCACCTCTGTCGGACCACCCAGGGGAGCAGTACTTC
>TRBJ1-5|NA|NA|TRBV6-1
CASSEEGNQPQHF
TGTGCCAGCAGTGAGGAGGGGAATCAGCCCCAGCATTTT
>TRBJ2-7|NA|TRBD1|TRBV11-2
CASSWDSPSYEQYF
TGTGCCAGCAGCTGGGACAGCCCGAGTTACGAGCAGTACTTC
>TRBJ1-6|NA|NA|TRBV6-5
CASSYGRVKNSPLHF
TGTGCCAGCAGTTACGGGAGGGTGAAGAATTCACCCCTCCACTTT
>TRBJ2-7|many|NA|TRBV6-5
CASSYPGEIHEQYF
TGTGCCAGCAGTTACCCCGGGGAGATCCACGAGCAGTACTTC
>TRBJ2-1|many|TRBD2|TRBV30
CAWSGPSGSGGNEQFF
TGTGCCTGGAGTGGTCCGAGCGGGAGTGGTGGCAATGAGCAGTTCTTC
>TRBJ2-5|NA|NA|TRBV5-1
CASSPGIRYQETQYF
TGCGCCAGCAGCCCGGGGATCCGATACCAAGAGACCCAGTACTTC
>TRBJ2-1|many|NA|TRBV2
CASSRDIYNEQFF
TGTGCCAGCAGTCGGGACATCTACAATGAGCAGTTCTTC
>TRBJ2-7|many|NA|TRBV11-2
CASSLEYHNSYEQYF
TGTGCCAGCAGCTTAGAATATCATAACTCCTACGAGCAGTACTTC
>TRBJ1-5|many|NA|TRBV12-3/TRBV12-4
CASSLHRGARQPQHF
TGTGCCAGCAGTCTGCATCGGGGGGCGCGGCAGCCCCAGCATTTT
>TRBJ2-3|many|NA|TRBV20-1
CSARDEAVSTDTQYF
TGCAGTGCTAGAGATGAAGCCGTCAGCACAGATACGCAGTATTTT
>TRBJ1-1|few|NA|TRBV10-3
CAIMRGTDTEAFF
TGTGCCATCATGAGGGGCACGGACACTGAAGCTTTCTTT
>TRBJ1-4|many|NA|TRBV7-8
CASSLEYDESTNEKLFF
TGTGCCAGCAGCTTAGAGTACGATGAATCAACTAATGAAAAACTGTTTTTT
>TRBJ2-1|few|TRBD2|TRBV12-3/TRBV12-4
CASSYIAGGVSFF
TGTGCCAGCAGCTACATAGCGGGAGGGGTTTCGTTCTTC
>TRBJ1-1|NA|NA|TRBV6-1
CATKPLGGTEAFF
TGTGCCACCAAACCGTTGGGAGGAACTGAAGCTTTCTTT
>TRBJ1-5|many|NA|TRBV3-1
CASSPGRNQPQHF
TGTGCCAGCAGCCCCGGGCGGAATCAGCCCCAGCATTTT
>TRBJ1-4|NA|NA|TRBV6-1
CASGASGTNEKLFF
TGTGCCAGCGGAGCCTCGGGAACTAATGAAAAACTGTTTTTT
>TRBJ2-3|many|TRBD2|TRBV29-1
CSVEIPGRASDTQYF
TGCAGCGTTGAGATACCCGGGAGGGCATCAGATACGCAGTATTTT
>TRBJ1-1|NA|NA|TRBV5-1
CAGSLQGSNTEAFF
TGCGCCGGCAGCTTGCAGGGATCGAACACTGAAGCTTTCTTT
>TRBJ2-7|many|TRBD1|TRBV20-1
CSAPRDRIYEQYF
TGCAGTGCTCCCCGGGACAGGATCTACGAGCAGTACTTC
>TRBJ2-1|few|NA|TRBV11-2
CASSLVESSYNEQFF
TGTGCCAGCAGCTTAGTCGAGAGCTCCTACAATGAGCAGTTCTTC
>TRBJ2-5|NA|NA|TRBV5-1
CARKAISDSQETQYF
TGCGCCAGGAAAGCAATATCGGACAGCCAAGAGACCCAGTACTTC
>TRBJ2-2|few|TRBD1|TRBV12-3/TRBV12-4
CASRAPGQGKTGELFF
TGTGCCAGCAGAGCACCGGGACAGGGTAAAACCGGGGAGCTGTTTTTT
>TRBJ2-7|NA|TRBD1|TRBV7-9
CASSKGAGEQYF
TGTGCCAGCAGCAAGGGGGCTGGCGAGCAGTACTTC
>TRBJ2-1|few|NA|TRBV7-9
CASSRPTGFYNEQFF
TGTGCCAGCAGCCGACCGACAGGCTTCTACAATGAGCAGTTCTTC
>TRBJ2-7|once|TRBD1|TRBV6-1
CASSRDRGLPTEQYF
TGTGCCAGCAGCCGGGACAGGGGGCTTCCAACAGAGCAGTACTTC
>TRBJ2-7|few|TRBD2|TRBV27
CASSFGGRVNEQYF
TGTGCCAGCAGTTTCGGCGGGAGGGTGAACGAGCAGTACTTC
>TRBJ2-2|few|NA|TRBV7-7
CASATRRDTGELFF
TGTGCCAGCGCGACTAGACGCGACACCGGGGAGCTGTTTTTT
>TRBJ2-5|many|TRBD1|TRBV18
CASSPPTTQTGETQYF
TGTGCCAGCTCACCACCGACGACGCAGACAGGGGAGACCCAGTACTTC
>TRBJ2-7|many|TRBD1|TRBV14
CASSPWTGAYEQYF
TGTGCCAGCAGCCCCTGGACAGGTGCCTACGAGCAGTACTTC